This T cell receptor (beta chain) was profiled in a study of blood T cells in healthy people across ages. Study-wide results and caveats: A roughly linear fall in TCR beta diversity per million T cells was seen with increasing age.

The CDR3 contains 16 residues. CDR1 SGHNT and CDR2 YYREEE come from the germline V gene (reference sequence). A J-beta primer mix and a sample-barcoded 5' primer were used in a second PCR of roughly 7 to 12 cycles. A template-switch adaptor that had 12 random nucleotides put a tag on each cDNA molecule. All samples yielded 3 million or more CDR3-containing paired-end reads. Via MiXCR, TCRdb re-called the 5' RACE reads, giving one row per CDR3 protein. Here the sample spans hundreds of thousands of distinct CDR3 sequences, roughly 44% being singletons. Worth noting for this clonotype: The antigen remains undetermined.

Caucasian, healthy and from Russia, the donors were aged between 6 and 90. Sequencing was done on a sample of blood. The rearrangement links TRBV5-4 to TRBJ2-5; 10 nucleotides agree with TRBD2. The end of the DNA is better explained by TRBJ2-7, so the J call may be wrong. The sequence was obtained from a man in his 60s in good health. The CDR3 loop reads CASSPQGSGGFGEQYF. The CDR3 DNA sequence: TGTGCCAGCAGCCCCCAGGGTAGCGGGGGGTTCGGCGAGCAGTACTTC.